This T cell receptor beta chain was obtained from a study of blood T cells in healthy people across ages. Germline loops: CDR1 MNHEY, CDR2 SVGEGT. The CDR3 contains 15 residues. The ends were cut back, 2 bases at V and 1 base at J, with 11 bases in the middle. Each sample yielded at least 6 million isolated PBMCs. Study-level findings and limits: Measured against age, TCR beta diversity per million T cells decreased in a roughly linear manner.

Turning to this clonotype: Its antigen is unidentified.

PCR was performed a second time for about 7 to 11 cycles using a sample-barcoded 5' primer and a J-beta primer mix. TCRdb re-analysed the 5' RACE reads in MiXCR, keeping a single row per CDR3 protein. Found here are 600,000 to 800,000 distinct CDR3 sequences, roughly 21% of them singletons; the top ten hold roughly 3.4%. The sequencing sample was made of blood. This receptor was identified in a man aged 65 to 79 in good health. This chain joins TRBV6-2 or TRBV6-3 and TRBJ2-5, with D perhaps TRBD2 (5 bases). DNA of the CDR3: TGTGCCAGCAGTTACGGTGGACTGATCCAAGAGACCCAGTACTTC. Translated: CASSYGGLIQETQYF.